Listed here are 32 T cell receptor beta chains from one sample, sequenced in a study of blood T cell repertoires in COVID-19. Produced via immunoSEQ multiplex PCR; TCRdb's table is partial and in-frame only. The sample carries 250,000 or so clones, less than 95% recorded once. The sample consisted of PBMCs or T cells enriched from blood (not recorded which). These receptors were obtained from a man between 35 and 55 years old who had been exposed to COVID-19.

The chain is built from TRBV5-1 and TRBJ2-1; 9 bases line up with TRBD1. The CDR3 runs 15 residues. Looked up from germline, CDR1 is SGHRS and CDR2 is YFSETQ. V trimming: 4 bases; J trimming: 8 bases; junction bases outside the gene matches: 10. CDR3: CASSPRDRVIDEQFF. The CDR3 DNA reads as TGCGCCAGCAGCCCCCGGGACAGGGTTATCGATGAGCAGTTCTTC.

The chain couples TRBV5-4 to TRBJ2-2, with 7 bases matching TRBD2. With V trimmed by 4 bases and J by 0 bases, 6 bases remained unmatched. The CDR3 length is 16 residues. CDR1 is SGHNT and CDR2 is YYREEE in the germline V gene (reference sequence). The CDR3 spells CASSPGTIPNTGELFF. The CDR3 nucleotides are TGTGCCAGCAGCCCCGGGACTATCCCGAACACCGGGGAGCTGTTTTTT. The variable domain in full, completed from reference TRBV5-4 and TRBJ2-2, reads ETGVTQSPTHLIKTRGQQVTLRCSSQSGHNTVSWYQQALGQGPQFIFQYYREEENGRGNFPPRFSGLQFPNYSSELNVNALELDDSALYLCASSPGTIPNTGELFFGEGSRLTVL.

The rearrangement links TRBV19 to TRBJ1-3; D call uncertain. The germline V and J ends were trimmed by 1 base and 0 bases, with 10 bases remaining between them. This CDR3 has 16 residues. Germline V gives CDR1 LNHDA, CDR2 SQIVND (reference sequence). CDR3 residues: CASSIGRGTSGNTIYF. CDR3 coding DNA: TGTGCCAGTAGTATAGGCCGGGGAACCTCTGGAAACACCATATATTTT. Together with reference TRBV19 and TRBJ1-3, the CDR3 gives the full variable domain: DGGITQSPKYLFRKEGQNVTLSCEQNLNHDAMYWYRQDPGQGLRLIYYSQIVNDFQKGDIAEGYSVSREKKESFPLTVTSAQKNPTAFYLCASSIGRGTSGNTIYFGEGSWLTVV.

The chain links TRBV28 to TRBJ1-5; 7 bases agree with TRBD1. J was trimmed by 2 bases and V by 6 bases; bases with no gene match: 13. The CDR3 contains 17 residues. From germline, CDR1 is MDHEN and CDR2 SYDVKM. DNA of the CDR3: TGTGCCAGCAGCCCACCGGGACAGATAAGTGGCAATCAGCCCCAGCATTTT. It is translated as CASSPPGQISGNQPQHF. The complete variable domain, with remaining parts taken from reference TRBV28 and TRBJ1-5, reads DVKVTQSSRYLVKRTGEKVFLECVQDMDHENMFWYRQDPGLGLRLIYFSYDVKMKEKGDIPEGYSVSREKKERFSLILESASTNQTSMYLCASSPPGQISGNQPQHFGDGTRLSIL.

The CDR3 is CATEDPGLADNEQFF. The CDR3 DNA is TGTGCCACCGAAGATCCGGGACTAGCGGACAATGAGCAGTTCTTC. The V and J genes are TRBV24-1 and TRBJ2-1; 11 bases are shared with TRBD2. CDR3 size: 15 residues. Per germline, CDR1 KGHDR and CDR2 SFDVKD. Losses at the gene ends were 9 bases for V and 5 bases for J; bases not matched to a gene: 8.

J is TRBJ2-7 and V is TRBV24-1; 7 positions match TRBD1. V lost 9 bases to trimming and J lost 1 base; unmatched junction nucleotides: 5. CDR1 and CDR2 from the germline V gene are KGHDR and SFDVKD. The CDR3 contains 13 residues. CDR3 loop: CATAGTESYEQYF. DNA for the CDR3: TGTGCCACCGCCGGGACAGAGTCCTACGAGCAGTACTTC.

The genes are TRBV12-3 or TRBV12-4 and TRBJ1-5; TRBD1 agrees at 7 bases. This CDR3 spans 13 amino acids. Losses at the gene ends were 3 bases for V and 6 bases for J; bases not matched to a gene: 2. The CDR3 nucleotides are TGTGCCAGCAGTTTGGGACAGCTTCAGCCCCAGCATTTT. Translated, it gives CASSLGQLQPQHF.

The chain recombines TRBV7-9 with TRBJ1-5; D is uncertain. CDR3 length: 13 amino acids. Germline CDR1 SEHNR, CDR2 FQNEAQ (reference sequence). V was clipped by 4 bases and J by 3 bases, with 7 bases between them. The CDR3 sequence: CASSYAYNQPQHF. In DNA form, the CDR3 reads TGTGCCAGCAGCTACGCGTACAATCAGCCCCAGCATTTT. The full variable domain, in which reference TRBV7-9 and TRBJ1-5 provide the parts outside the CDR3, is DTGVSQNPRHKITKRGQNVTFRCDPISEHNRLYWYRQTLGQGPEFLTYFQNEAQLEKSRLLSDRFSAERPKGSFSTLEIQRTEQGDSAMYLCASSYAYNQPQHFGDGTRLSIL.

This sequence joins TRBV29-1 and TRBJ1-1; D remains ambiguous. Germline V gene lookup returns CDR1 SQVTM and CDR2 ANQGSEA. The CDR3 is 14 residues long. Trimming cost V 3 bases and J 1 base, with 12 bases left between them. The CDR3: CSVERFPGNTEAFF. CDR3 bases: TGCAGCGTTGAGCGGTTTCCGGGGAACACTGAAGCTTTCTTT.

The CDR3 loop reads CASSQDASGRVENEQFF. The CDR3 nucleotides read TGCGCCAGCAGCCAAGATGCTAGCGGGAGGGTAGAGAATGAGCAGTTCTTC. The gene calls are TRBV4-1 and TRBJ2-1; TRBD2 agrees at 12 bases. The germline V gene has CDR1 MGHRA and CDR2 YSYEKL. The CDR3 runs to 17 residues. With 0 bases clipped from V and 7 bases from J, the junction kept 7 bases outside the gene matches.

V and J are TRBV3-1 (or the pseudogene TRBV3-2) and TRBJ2-1, with 7 bases that match TRBD2. V trimming: 5 bases; J trimming: 1 base; junction bases outside the gene matches: 5. Germline V gives CDR1 LGHDT, CDR2 YNNKEL (reference sequence). The CDR3 is 15 residues long. The CDR3 bases are TGTGCCAGCAGCATCAGCGGGAAATCCTACAATGAGCAGTTCTTC. Its protein is CASSISGKSYNEQFF.

The chain recombines TRBV6-5 with TRBJ1-3; D not certain. The CDR3 sequence is 12 residues long. The V end lost 6 bases, the J end lost 8 bases, and 11 bases lay between the germline ends. Germline CDR1 reads MNHEY; CDR2 reads SVGAGI. CDR3 DNA sequence: TGTGCCAGCAGCTCTGCGGCGGACACCATATATTTT. It yields the protein CASSSAADTIYF.

Regarding this clone: Other nucleotide sequences in the sample specify the same CDR3. V is TRBV18 and J is TRBJ2-7; D uncertain. V was cut by 2 bases and J by 2 bases, with 10 bases left in between. The CDR3 runs 14 residues. The V gene's germline CDR1 is KGHSH and CDR2 LQKENI. The CDR3 nucleotides read TGTGCCAGCTCACCAGCAAGCTCAACCTACGAGCAGTACTTC. It codes for CASSPASSTYEQYF.

This clone came up once. The J gene is TRBJ2-2, the V gene TRBV27; unclear D gene. Per the germline V gene, CDR1 is MNHEY and CDR2 is SMNVEV (reference sequence). The CDR3 loop spans 13 amino acids. Trimming shortened V by 7 bases and J by 4 bases, and 10 bases separated the two germline ends. DNA of the CDR3: TGTGCCAGCACGCGACTTCTCACCGGGGAGCTGTTTTTT. Its protein is CASTRLLTGELFF.

The chain recombines TRBV5-1 with TRBJ2-5; TRBD1 matches 12 bases. The J segment lost 5 bases and the V segment lost 5 bases, leaving 7 bases of the junction unmatched. Germline CDR1 SGHRS, CDR2 YFSETQ. The CDR3 extends over 15 amino acids. Here the CDR3 reads CASREGTGGWETQYF. CDR3 coding DNA: TGCGCCAGCAGAGAAGGGACAGGGGGCTGGGAGACCCAGTACTTC. Drawing the rest from reference TRBV5-1 and TRBJ2-5, the complete variable domain is KAGVTQTPRYLIKTRGQQVTLSCSPISGHRSVSWYQQTPGQGLQFLFEYFSETQRNKGNFPGRFSGRQFSNSRSEMNVSTLELGDSALYLCASREGTGGWETQYFGPGTRLLVL.

The chain carries TRBV29-1 and TRBJ1-1; 7 bases are a match to TRBD1. The CDR3 contains 14 residues. V was clipped by 4 bases and J by 1 base; unmatched bases: 6. CDR1 and CDR2 (germline): SQVTM, ANQGSEA. The CDR3 bases are TGCAGCGTTGTACAGGGGTTGGGGAACACTGAAGCTTTCTTT. Protein product: CSVVQGLGNTEAFF.

This chain links TRBV7-3 with TRBJ2-7, with 14 bases fitting TRBD2. V was clipped by 5 bases and J by 6 bases; unmatched bases: 6. Germline CDR1 is SGHTA and CDR2 is FQGTGA. The CDR3 length is 15 residues. The CDR3 here is CASSPGTSGSGEQYF. The CDR3 bases are TGTGCCAGCAGCCCCGGGACTAGCGGGAGCGGCGAGCAGTACTTC.

The chain has TRBV11-1 and TRBJ1-2; D perhaps matches TRBD1 (5 bases). V lost 6 bases and J lost 3, with 20 bases in between. Germline-derived CDR1 and CDR2 are SGHAT and FQDESV (reference sequence). This CDR3 is 16 amino acids long. The CDR3 bases are TGTGCCAGCAGGCCCAGGGAGGTTTTGTTTGACTATGGCTACACCTTC. Amino acids: CASRPREVLFDYGYTF.

This chain uses TRBV28 with TRBJ2-1; TRBD2 matches 11 bases. In germline, CDR1 is MDHEN, CDR2 SYDVKM. There are 16 residues in the CDR3. J lost 3 bases, V lost 5 bases, and 6 bases had no gene match. The CDR3 spells CASSLLTSGIYNEQFF. The CDR3 bases are TGTGCCAGCAGTCTCCTGACTAGCGGGATCTACAATGAGCAGTTCTTC.

The V gene is TRBV7-3, the J gene TRBJ2-1, with 7 bases identical to TRBD2. V gave up 5 bases and J gave up 0 bases; unmatched junction bases: 7. The CDR3 is made up of 16 amino acids. CDR1 SGHTA and CDR2 FQGTGA come from the germline V gene. This CDR3 is CASSPRGGNSYNEQFF. CDR3 nucleotides: TGTGCCAGCAGCCCCCGGGGAGGGAACTCCTACAATGAGCAGTTCTTC.

The V and J genes are TRBV19 and TRBJ2-1; TRBD2 aligns across 9 bases. Germline lookup yields CDR1 LNHDA and CDR2 SQIVND (reference sequence). The ends lost 5 bases at V and 2 bases at J; junction bases unmatched: 7. This CDR3 is built from 16 residues. CDR3 bases: TGTGCCAGTAGTCTCAGCGGGAGGATCGCCTACAATGAGCAGTTCTTC. Residues: CASSLSGRIAYNEQFF.

DNA of the CDR3: TGCGCCAGCAGCTTGGAGGCGGCGGGGGATGAGCAGTTCTTC. Protein sequence: CASSLEAAGDEQFF. The chain is built from TRBV5-1 and TRBJ2-1, with 7 bases aligning to TRBD2. Germline values: CDR1 SGHRS, CDR2 YFSETQ. The length of the CDR3 is 14 residues. J lost 8 bases, V lost 0 bases, and 5 bases had no gene match.

The chain employs TRBV19 and TRBJ1-2; TRBD1 agrees at 7 bases. The CDR3 has 14 residues. Germline trimming cut 3 bases from V and 6 bases from J; bases unmatched to any gene: 7. The germline V gene has CDR1 LNHDA and CDR2 SQIVND (reference sequence). CDR3 nucleotide sequence: TGTGCCAGTAGTATTCAGACAGGGAGCGATGGCTACACCTTC. Protein product: CASSIQTGSDGYTF.

The chain has TRBV30 and TRBJ1-6, with D tentatively TRBD1 (5 bases). The CDR3 consists of 12 residues. Germline V gene data show CDR1 as GTSNPN and CDR2 as SVGIG (reference sequence). Trimming shortened V by 3 bases and J by 8 bases, and 8 bases separated the two germline ends. CDR3 bases: TGTGCCTGGAGCTGGGGGGATTCACCCCTCCACTTT. Amino acid sequence: CAWSWGDSPLHF.

The V and J genes are TRBV6-5 and TRBJ2-5; D remains unclear. The CDR3 extends over 13 amino acids. Germline lookup yields CDR1 MNHEY and CDR2 SVGAGI. Trimming took off 8 bases at V and 2 bases at J, with 12 bases between the two ends. The CDR3 coding sequence is TGTGCCAGCCGCCCCAGCGTACAAGAGACCCAGTACTTC. This gives the protein CASRPSVQETQYF.

This sequence joins TRBV5-4 and TRBJ2-5, with 9 nucleotides matching TRBD2. CDR3 length: 16 residues. J lost 6 bases, V lost 0 bases, and 9 bases had no gene match. The V gene's germline CDR1 is SGHNT and CDR2 YYREEE (reference sequence). CDR3 nucleotides: TGTGCCAGCAGCTTGGGGTTTAGCGGGAGCGGGCAGACCCAGTACTTC. This gives the protein CASSLGFSGSGQTQYF.

Concerning this clone: The junction departs from germline at one end; a sequencing error may be responsible. V usage is TRBV29-1 and J usage is TRBJ2-7; a weak D match, TRBD2 (5 bases). CDR1 is SQVTM, CDR2 ANQGSEA, per germline. The CDR3 consists of 11 residues. The CDR3 nucleotides read TGCAGCGTGTACAAAGATAGCGACCTTCACTTC. It translates to CSVYKDSDLHF.

This chain joins TRBV12-3 or TRBV12-4 and TRBJ2-7; possibly TRBD2 for D (5 bases). V was shortened by 1 base and J by 4 bases, with 8 bases between the two germline ends. The CDR3 covers 13 residues. The CDR3 spells CASSLVEGYEQYF. CDR3 nucleotide sequence: TGTGCCAGCAGTTTAGTTGAGGGTTACGAGCAGTACTTC.

This clone was seen once. This chain connects TRBV10-1 to TRBJ2-2; 8 bases line up with TRBD1. The germline gives CDR1 WNHNN, CDR2 SYGVQD (reference sequence). V lost 6 bases, J lost 6 bases, and 6 bases stayed unmatched. CDR3 length equals 14 residues. CDR3 loop: CASRAGTGSGELFF. In DNA, the CDR3 is TGCGCCAGCAGGGCCGGGACAGGCTCCGGGGAGCTGTTTTTT.

The chain combines TRBV3-1 (or the pseudogene TRBV3-2) with TRBJ2-7; possible D gene TRBD1, 5 bases. V gave up 4 bases and J gave up 2 bases, with 12 bases separating them. The CDR3 extends over 14 amino acids. The V gene's germline CDR1 is LGHDT and CDR2 YNNKEL (reference sequence). In nucleotides, the CDR3 is TGTGCCAGCAGCCCCGGTGGGGCCACCTACGAGCAGTACTTC. Protein: CASSPGGATYEQYF.

The CDR3 DNA reads TGTGCCAGCATCGGGGAAACGTATAATTCACCCCTCCACTTT. Translating it yields CASIGETYNSPLHF. This chain links TRBV28 with TRBJ1-6; D ambiguous. Germline V gene data show CDR1 as MDHEN and CDR2 as SYDVKM. The ends were cut back, 7 bases at V and 4 bases at J, with 11 bases in the middle. The CDR3 extends over 14 amino acids.

The rearrangement joins TRBV28 to TRBJ1-5, with D possibly being TRBD1 (6 bases). The CDR3 runs 17 residues. The germline gives CDR1 MDHEN, CDR2 SYDVKM. Between the trimmed V and J ends, which lost 5 bases and 0 bases, there was a span of 17 bases. CDR3 DNA sequence: TGTGCCAGCAGTACCCCCCCGGGGGGGCGTAGCAATCAGCCCCAGCATTTT. Protein: CASSTPPGGRSNQPQHF.